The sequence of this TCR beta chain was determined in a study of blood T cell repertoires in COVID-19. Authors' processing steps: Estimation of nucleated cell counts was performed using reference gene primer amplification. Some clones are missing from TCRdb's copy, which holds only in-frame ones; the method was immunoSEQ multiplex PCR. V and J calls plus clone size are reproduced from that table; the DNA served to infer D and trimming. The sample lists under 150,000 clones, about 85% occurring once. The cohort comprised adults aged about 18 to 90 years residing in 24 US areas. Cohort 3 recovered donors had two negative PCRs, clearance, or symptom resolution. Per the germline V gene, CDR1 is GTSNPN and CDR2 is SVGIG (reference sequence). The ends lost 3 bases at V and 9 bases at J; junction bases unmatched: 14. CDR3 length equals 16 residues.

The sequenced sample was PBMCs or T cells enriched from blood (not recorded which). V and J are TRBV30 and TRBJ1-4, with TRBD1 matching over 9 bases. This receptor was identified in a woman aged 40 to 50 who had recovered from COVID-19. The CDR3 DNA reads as TGTGCCTGGAGCGCTCTTTCGGGACAGGGCGGACAAAAACTGTTTTTT. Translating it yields CAWSALSGQGGQKLFF.